Listed here are 24 T cell receptor beta chains from one sample, sequenced in a study of beta chain features in type 1 diabetes (dated by TCRdb to 2016 to 2019). The library relied on the immunoSEQ multiplex PCR assay. The High Capacity cDNA Reverse Transcription Kit was used to reverse transcribe all of the isolated RNA, meaning that expressed TCRB transcripts were what got sequenced. TCRdb retrieved this table from immuneACCESS and kept in-frame rearrangements only. Not all clones are present; in checked studies, unresolved V genes account for under half, and no reason is known for the remainder. This sample is represented by hundreds of thousands of clones; around 15% of them were singletons. The ten biggest clones cover 0.03% to 0.045% of the sample. These receptors are not linked to any known antigen. What the study reported, not specific to this receptor: In all four CD4+ subsets, TCRB CDR3 length was moderately but significantly shorter in type 1 diabetes patients.

The specimen was naive CD4+ T cells from blood. What this sample's cell subset or site label stands for: true naive CD4+ T cells. The receptor source for this set is a man between 18 and 35 years old with type 1 diabetes.

This clone has just one count. V and J are TRBV9 and TRBJ1-2, with D tentatively TRBD1 (5 bases). With 3 bases removed from V and 8 bases from J, the gap between germline ends came to 35 bases. CDR1 SGDLS and CDR2 YYNGEE come from the germline V gene. The CDR3 totals 20 residues. The CDR3 region is CASSAVLPWDSYNPVGGYTF. CDR3 nucleotides: TGTGCCAGCAGCGCCGTCTTGCCGTGGGACTCTTATAACCCGGTAGGGGGCTACACCTTC.

J is TRBJ2-3 and V is TRBV5-4, with TRBD2 matching 7 bases. CDR3 length: 15 residues. J lost 3 bases, V lost 4 bases, and 8 bases had no gene match. The germline gives CDR1 SGHNT, CDR2 YYREEE (reference sequence). CDR3 DNA: TGTGCCAGCAGCCCTACAGCTAGCGGAACAGATACGCAGTATTTT. It specifies CASSPTASGTDTQYF.

This clone has a handful of counts. The chain uses TRBV4-1 and TRBJ2-1, with TRBD2 identical over 9 bases. CDR1 MGHRA and CDR2 YSYEKL come from the germline V gene. The CDR3 is 16 amino acids. The junction had 9 bases not matched to a gene; V was cut back by 0 bases and J by 9 bases. CDR3 coding DNA: TGCGCCAGCAGCCAAGAGCCCCCGGGACTAGCATTTGAGCAGTTCTTC. Translated, it gives CASSQEPPGLAFEQFF.

This clone turned up a few times. The V call is TRBV14, the J call TRBJ2-2, with 10 bases that match TRBD2. Germline CDR1 and CDR2: SGHDN and FVKESK. V was clipped by 3 bases and J by 5 bases; unmatched bases: 12. CDR3 length equals 18 residues. The CDR3 sequence: CASSQGPRAGGRTGELFF. The CDR3 DNA follows: TGTGCCAGCAGCCAGGGGCCGAGAGCGGGAGGGCGAACCGGGGAGCTGTTTTTT.

In this sample, this clone turned up a few times. The V and J genes are TRBV2 and TRBJ1-2; weak D call: TRBD1 (5 bases). This CDR3 contains 15 residues. V was clipped by 9 bases and J by 8 bases, with 25 bases between them. Germline V gene data show CDR1 as SNHLY and CDR2 as FYNNEI. CDR3 in DNA: TGTGCCAGTGCGGGGCGCGGAGGCCGAGGGTTGGGCTACACCTTC. This codes for CASAGRGGRGLGYTF. Full variable domain (remainder filled in from reference TRBV2 and TRBJ1-2): EPEVTQTPSHQVTQMGQEVILRCVPISNHLYFYWYRQILGQKVEFLVSFYNNEISEKSEIFDDQFSVERPDGSNFTLKIRSTKLEDSAMYFCASAGRGGRGLGYTFGSGTRLTVV.

A few counts support this clone. V gene TRBV30 combines with J gene TRBJ1-4; no firm D call. CDR1 and CDR2 from the germline V gene are GTSNPN and SVGIG (reference sequence). Trimming took 1 base from V and 7 from J, leaving 10 bases between them. The CDR3 is made up of 13 amino acids. The CDR3 spells CAWSAGSSEKLFF. CDR3 sequence (DNA): TGTGCCTGGAGTGCCGGGTCAAGTGAAAAACTGTTTTTT.

The rearrangement joins TRBV5-1 to TRBJ2-3; tentatively, D is TRBD1 (5 bases). V was shortened by 1 base and J by 5 bases, with 14 bases between the two germline ends. Germline CDR1 SGHRS, CDR2 YFSETQ. The CDR3 runs 15 residues. CDR3 in DNA: TGCGCCAGCAGCTTGATGGGGCGGTCGGGAGATACGCAGTATTTT. This sequence encodes CASSLMGRSGDTQYF.

The J gene is TRBJ2-1, the V gene TRBV27, with 11 positions matching TRBD2. Germline CDR1 reads MNHEY; CDR2 reads SMNVEV (reference sequence). After removal of 1 base from V and 6 bases from J, the junction contained 8 bases not matched to a gene. The CDR3 has 17 amino acids. The CDR3 spells CASSLWALAGVLNEQFF. The DNA of the CDR3 is TGTGCCAGCAGTTTATGGGCACTAGCGGGGGTCCTCAATGAGCAGTTCTTC.

This chain connects TRBV5-1 to TRBJ2-7, with 9 bases that match TRBD2. CDR1 and CDR2 from the germline V gene are SGHRS and YFSETQ. The CDR3 extends over 15 amino acids. J was trimmed by 4 bases and V by 0 bases; bases with no gene match: 5. CDR3 region: CASSLGLTSGYEQYF. DNA of the CDR3: TGCGCCAGCAGCTTGGGTTTGACTAGCGGTTACGAGCAGTACTTC.

V and J are TRBV9 and TRBJ1-3; possible D gene TRBD1, 6 bases. V was trimmed by 0 bases and J by 0 bases, leaving 13 bases between them. CDR1 is SGDLS, CDR2 YYNGEE, per germline. The CDR3 loop spans 17 amino acids. In DNA, the CDR3 is TGTGCCAGCAGCGTAGCCCCCGGGGGGGCCTCTGGAAACACCATATATTTT. Its translation is CASSVAPGGASGNTIYF.

This chain links TRBV18 with TRBJ2-5, with no clear D. V was trimmed by 3 bases and J by 1 base, leaving 12 bases between them. Germline CDR1 and CDR2: KGHSH and LQKENI. This CDR3 comprises 15 residues. The CDR3 loop is CASSPRMGSQETQYF. For the CDR3, the DNA is TGTGCCAGCTCACCTCGTATGGGTAGCCAAGAGACCCAGTACTTC.

The gene calls are TRBV28 and TRBJ1-2; TRBD1 is a possible D gene (5 bases). The CDR3 consists of 15 residues. V was shortened by 6 bases and J by 4 bases, with 18 bases between the two germline ends. The germline V gene encodes CDR1 MDHEN and CDR2 SYDVKM. CDR3 bases: TGTGCCAGCAGCTCTCCGGGGGGTCAAGGCTATGGCTACACCTTC. Protein sequence: CASSSPGGQGYGYTF.

This clone has a handful of counts. The chain combines TRBV29-1 with TRBJ2-7; 9 nucleotides agree with TRBD1. The CDR3 runs to 13 residues. Germline trimming cut 4 bases from V and 2 bases from J; bases unmatched to any gene: 3. Germline V gene sequence: CDR1 SQVTM, CDR2 ANQGSEA. The CDR3 sequence is CSVGDRDPYEQYF. CDR3 sequence (DNA): TGCAGCGTTGGGGACAGGGACCCCTACGAGCAGTACTTC.

This clone was counted only a few times. The CDR3 is CASSAPGYGYTF. CDR3 nucleotides: TGTGCCAGCAGTGCCCCCGGCTATGGCTACACCTTC. The V call is TRBV25-1, the J call TRBJ1-2; D remains ambiguous. Germline CDR1 reads MGHDK; CDR2 reads SYGVNS. Trimming removed 4 bases from V and 4 bases from J, with 7 bases in between. The CDR3 runs to 12 residues.

The J gene is TRBJ1-2, the V gene TRBV4-2; TRBD1 might be the D (5 bases). V lost 0 bases and J 2 bases, leaving 16 bases between the germline ends. Germline assignment: CDR1 LGHNA and CDR2 YNFKEQ. There are 17 residues in the CDR3. The DNA of the CDR3 is TGTGCCAGCAGCCAAGATGTTATAGGGGTCGAGAACTATGGCTACACCTTC. Translation: CASSQDVIGVENYGYTF.

This clone came up a few times. This sequence joins TRBV7-2 and TRBJ1-2; the D is unclear. Trimming took off 5 bases at V and 8 bases at J, with 15 bases between the two ends. This CDR3 is built from 13 residues. Per germline, CDR1 SGHTA and CDR2 FQGNSA. CDR3 amino acids: CASSNERVGGYTF. The CDR3 DNA reads TGTGCCAGCAGCAACGAACGGGTCGGCGGCTACACCTTC.

This clone was detected a few times. The chain links TRBV29-1 to TRBJ2-1; 9 bases fit TRBD1. The CDR3 runs to 15 residues. Per germline, CDR1 SQVTM and CDR2 ANQGSEA. V lost 6 bases to trimming and J lost 2 bases; unmatched junction nucleotides: 8. For the CDR3, the DNA is TGCAGCGTCGACCTCAGGACAGGGGCCTACAATGAGCAGTTCTTC. It yields the protein CSVDLRTGAYNEQFF.

This clone has more than one count but fewer than ten. The chain carries TRBV4-3 and TRBJ1-2; 8 bases are shared with TRBD1. Germline V gives CDR1 LGHNA, CDR2 YSLEER. The junction had 6 bases not matched to a gene; V was cut back by 0 bases and J by 6 bases. This CDR3 region has 15 residues. In DNA form, the CDR3 reads TGCGCCAGCAGCCAAGACTTGGACAGGGTTGATGGCTACACCTTC. This translates into CASSQDLDRVDGYTF.

The chain is built from TRBV19 and TRBJ2-5, with a weak D call TRBD1 (6 bases). V lost 3 bases to trimming and J lost 3 bases, with 8 bases between them. Germline V gives CDR1 LNHDA, CDR2 SQIVND (reference sequence). The CDR3 totals 13 residues. The CDR3 DNA is TGTGCCAGTAGTATGTGGACAGAAGAGACCCAGTACTTC. Its translation: CASSMWTEETQYF.

J is TRBJ1-1 and V is TRBV6-5, with a possible D match to TRBD1 (5 bases). The CDR3 contains 15 residues. Germline V gives CDR1 MNHEY, CDR2 SVGAGI. The V end was cut by 8 bases, the J end by 3 bases, with 19 bases between. The CDR3 is CASGLGGSGDTEAFF. The DNA for the CDR3 is TGTGCCAGCGGGCTCGGGGGTTCCGGAGACACTGAAGCTTTCTTT.

This clone was counted a few times. The chain recombines TRBV7-3 with TRBJ2-2; 9 bases align to TRBD1. The CDR3 is made up of 16 amino acids. The germline V gene encodes CDR1 SGHTA and CDR2 FQGTGA. V dropped 1 base and J dropped 7; count of bases not matched to a gene: 7. As DNA, the CDR3 is TGTGCCAGCAGCTTAATGGGACAGGGAATTATCGGGGAGCTGTTTTTT. This codes for CASSLMGQGIIGELFF. The variable domain in full, with the rest retrieved from reference TRBV7-3 and TRBJ2-2, is GAGVSQTPSNKVTEKGKYVELRCDPISGHTALYWYRQSLGQGPEFLIYFQGTGAADDSGLPNDRFFAVRPEGSVSTLKIQRTERGDSAVYLCASSLMGQGIIGELFFGEGSRLTVL.

This clone came up a few times. The chain links TRBV30 to TRBJ2-5; 7 nucleotides line up with TRBD2. Germline V gene lookup returns CDR1 GTSNPN and CDR2 SVGIG (reference sequence). V lost 0 bases, J lost 5 bases, and 6 bases stayed unmatched. There are 14 residues in the CDR3. The CDR3 DNA reads as TGTGCCTGGAGTGTAGGGACTATCAGGGAGACCCAGTACTTC. This sequence encodes CAWSVGTIRETQYF.

This clone was seen more than once but under ten times. J is TRBJ1-1 and V is TRBV20-1; D gene unclear. The CDR3 sequence is 11 residues long. V gave up 2 bases and J gave up 6 bases, with 7 bases separating them. Per the germline V gene, CDR1 is DFQATT and CDR2 is SNEGSKA (reference sequence). The chain's CDR3 is CSARRRPEAFF. The CDR3 DNA is TGCAGTGCTAGAAGGAGACCTGAAGCTTTCTTT.

The sample holds a few counts of this clone. The chain recombines TRBV30 with TRBJ1-2, with no clear D. The CDR3 is made up of 13 amino acids. Trimming stripped 0 bases from V and 8 bases from J, with 13 bases between. CDR1 and CDR2 (germline): GTSNPN, SVGIG (reference sequence). This chain's CDR3 is CAWSVIRARGYTF. The CDR3 coding sequence is TGTGCCTGGAGTGTGATCCGGGCTAGGGGCTACACCTTC.